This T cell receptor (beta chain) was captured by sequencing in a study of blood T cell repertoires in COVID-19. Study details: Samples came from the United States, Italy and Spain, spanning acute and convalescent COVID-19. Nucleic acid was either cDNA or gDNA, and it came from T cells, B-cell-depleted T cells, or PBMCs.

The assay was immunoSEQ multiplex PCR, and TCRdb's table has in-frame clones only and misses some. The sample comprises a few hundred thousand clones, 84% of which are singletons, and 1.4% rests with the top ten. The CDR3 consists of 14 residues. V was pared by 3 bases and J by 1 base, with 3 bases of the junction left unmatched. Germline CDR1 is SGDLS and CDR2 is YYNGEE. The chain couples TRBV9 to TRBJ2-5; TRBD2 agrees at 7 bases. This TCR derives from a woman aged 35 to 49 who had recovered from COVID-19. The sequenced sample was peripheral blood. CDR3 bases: TGTGCCAGCAGCGCTACGGGGGGCCAAGAGACCCAGTACTTC. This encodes CASSATGGQETQYF. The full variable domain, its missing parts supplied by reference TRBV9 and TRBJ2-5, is DSGVTQTPKHLITATGQRVTLRCSPRSGDLSVYWYQQSLDQGLQFLIQYYNGEERAKGNILERFSAQQFPDLHSELNLSSLELGDSALYFCASSATGGQETQYFGPGTRLLVL.